Sequencing of this TCR beta chain was carried out in a study of regulatory T cells in long-lasting Graves disease. This clonotype has a count of ten or more. This sample's time point: newly diagnosed GD, antithyroid drugs for less than 3 months. Making the TCR library involved RNA that had been extracted from PBMCs. CDR3 length: 16 amino acids. With 3 bases removed from V and 2 bases from J, the gap between germline ends came to 17 bases. Germline V CDR1 and CDR2: SEHNR, FQNEAQ (reference sequence). HTBI primers from iRepertoire and Arm-PCR of CDR3 regions yielded the TCR beta libraries. MiXCR was run by TCRdb on the multiplex PCR reads, yielding one entry per CDR3 protein. Among fewer than 650,000 distinct CDR3 sequences, about 16% were seen once, and the ten largest hold about 20%. The sample also formed part of further work on T cells in Graves' hyperthyroidism and ophthalmopathy.

This chain links TRBV7-9 with TRBJ2-7; possibly TRBD1 for D (6 bases). This TCR was recovered from a woman aged 30 to 39 with Graves disease. The starting material was peripheral blood mononuclear cells (PBMCs), obtained at new diagnosis, from a patient treated with antithyroid drugs. DNA for the CDR3: TGTGCCAGCAGCTTCGTGATCCGGGACACAACCTACGAGCAGTACTTC. Residues: CASSFVIRDTTYEQYF. The whole variable domain, remainder taken from reference TRBV7-9 and TRBJ2-7, is DTGVSQNPRHKITKRGQNVTFRCDPISEHNRLYWYRQTLGQGPEFLTYFQNEAQLEKSRLLSDRFSAERPKGSFSTLEIQRTEQGDSAMYLCASSFVIRDTTYEQYFGPGTRLTVT.